This entry concerns a single T cell receptor (beta chain). CDR1 and CDR2 from the germline V gene are MDHEN and SYDVKM. There are 15 residues in the CDR3. The V and J ends lost 5 bases and 0 bases, in that order; junction bases with no gene match: 3. The data originate from a study of T cell responses to AZD1222 COVID-19 vaccine. TCRdb's copy holds only in-frame clones and misses some; the assay was immunoSEQ multiplex PCR. The profile shows about 160,000 clones, roughly 86% of them singletons. This specimen consisted of peripheral blood, obtained on day 0 of AZD1222 vaccination. The rearrangement joins TRBV28 to TRBJ1-2; 10 bases fit TRBD1. This TCR derives from an adult in good health. For the CDR3, the DNA is TGTGCCAGCAGTCTCGGACAGGGGGCTAACTATGGCTACACCTTC. Protein sequence: CASSLGQGANYGYTF.